Below are 12 T cell receptor beta chains sequenced from a single sample in a study of a mutant IDH1 vaccine in newly diagnosed glioma. Time point defined: week 35, safety follow-up. Every vaccine dose comprised 300 ug of mutant IDH1 20-mer peptide plus topical imiquimod. Some clones are missing from TCRdb's copy, which holds only in-frame ones; the method was immunoSEQ multiplex PCR. The sample lists tens of thousands of clones, roughly 76% occurring once. These receptors lack a known antigen. The material was PBMCs, obtained from a glioma patient whose treatment included an IDH1 peptide vaccine. The receptors stem from a man aged 45-60 years with glioma.

This chain links TRBV10-3 with TRBJ2-1; TRBD2 is a possible D gene (5 bases). Deletions cut 6 bases from V and 8 bases from J, with 8 bases between. The CDR3 loop spans 11 amino acids. Germline CDR1 and CDR2: ENHRY and SYGVKD. The DNA for the CDR3 is TGTGCCATCAGCTTGGGAGATGAGCAGTTCTTC. This sequence encodes CAISLGDEQFF.

V usage is TRBV27 and J usage is TRBJ1-1; 9 bases map to TRBD1. This CDR3 has 15 amino acids. J was trimmed by 4 bases and V by 5 bases; bases with no gene match: 8. CDR1 and CDR2 (germline): MNHEY, SMNVEV (reference sequence). CDR3 bases: TGTGCCAGCAGTCTCGGGACAGGGCGCATCACTGAAGCTTTCTTT. Its protein is CASSLGTGRITEAFF.

This clone appeared once. The chain carries TRBV9 and TRBJ2-7; D not certain. V was clipped by 0 bases and J by 0 bases, with 7 bases between them. The V gene's germline CDR1 is SGDLS and CDR2 YYNGEE. The CDR3 runs 14 residues. The CDR3 nucleotides read TGTGCCAGCAGCGTAGGGGATAGCTCCTACGAGCAGTACTTC. Its protein product is CASSVGDSSYEQYF.

This clone was observed a few times. The chain couples TRBV2 to TRBJ1-1; D ambiguous. This CDR3 is 15 amino acids long. The V and J ends lost 3 bases and 1 base respectively, with 12 bases between them. Per the germline V gene, CDR1 is SNHLY and CDR2 is FYNNEI. CDR3 bases: TGTGCCAGCAGTGATGGAGGTGGGTGGAACACTGAAGCTTTCTTT. Translation: CASSDGGGWNTEAFF.

This clone showed up just a few times. The chain uses TRBV5-1 and TRBJ2-1; 7 bases map to TRBD1. Germline V lookup: CDR1 SGHRS, CDR2 YFSETQ. After removal of 1 base from V and 5 bases from J, the junction contained 12 bases not matched to a gene. The CDR3 is 17 residues long. The CDR3: CASSLLLRQGTNNEQFF. For the CDR3, the DNA is TGCGCCAGCAGCTTGTTGCTACGACAGGGAACCAACAATGAGCAGTTCTTC.

This chain links TRBV5-8 with TRBJ1-2; D is undetermined. CDR3 length: 11 residues. Germline assignment: CDR1 SGHTS and CDR2 YDEGEE. V lost 5 bases, J lost 7 bases, and 9 bases lay in between. The CDR3 is CASSRERGYTF. The CDR3, as DNA: TGTGCCAGCAGTAGGGAACGTGGCTACACCTTC.

The chain is built from TRBV5-7 and TRBJ1-3; TRBD1 matches at 9 bases. TRBV5-7 qualifies as an ORF whose function is uncertain. The CDR3 has 16 residues. Losses at the gene ends were 3 bases for V and 9 bases for J; bases not matched to a gene: 13. In DNA, the CDR3 is TGTGCCAGCAGCTCAATGACAGGGGGTACCCGTAGCACCATATATTTT. Protein: CASSSMTGGTRSTIYF.

This clone came up once. The V call is TRBV7-2, the J call TRBJ2-2, with TRBD1 as a possible D gene (7 bases). This CDR3 spans 15 amino acids. The V end lost 5 bases, the J end lost 4 bases, and 14 bases lay between the germline ends. The germline gives CDR1 SGHTA, CDR2 FQGNSA. The CDR3 loop reads CASSPQGGGTGELFF. The CDR3 nucleotides read TGTGCCAGCAGCCCTCAGGGGGGCGGCACCGGGGAGCTGTTTTTT.

J is TRBJ1-1 and V is TRBV11-1, with D tentatively TRBD1 (5 bases). The germline CDR1 and CDR2 sequences are SGHAT and FQDESV (reference sequence). Trimming pared 4 bases from V and 2 bases from J, leaving 11 bases between. CDR3 length equals 14 residues. In nucleotides, the CDR3 is TGTGCCAGCAGCTGGGGCAGGCATAACACTGAAGCTTTCTTT. Protein sequence: CASSWGRHNTEAFF. The complete variable domain, with remaining parts taken from reference TRBV11-1 and TRBJ1-1, reads EAEVAQSPRYKITEKSQAVAFWCDPISGHATLYWYRQILGQGPELLVQFQDESVVDDSQLPKDRFSAERLKGVDSTLKIQPAELGDSAMYLCASSWGRHNTEAFFGQGTRLTVV.

V and J are TRBV9 and TRBJ2-1, with a possible D match to TRBD1 (5 bases). Per germline, CDR1 SGDLS and CDR2 YYNGEE. Trimming shortened V by 0 bases and J by 8 bases, and 15 bases separated the two germline ends. The CDR3 totals 15 residues. CDR3 sequence reads: CASSVATRVGDEQFF. In DNA form, the CDR3 reads TGTGCCAGCAGCGTAGCTACCAGGGTAGGAGATGAGCAGTTCTTC.

The chain has TRBV27 and TRBJ1-4; maybe TRBD1 (5 bases). CDR1 MNHEY and CDR2 SMNVEV come from the germline V gene (reference sequence). V gave up 6 bases and J gave up 0 bases, with 8 bases separating them. This CDR3 comprises 14 residues. DNA for the CDR3: TGTGCCAGCAGGACAGAGTCAACTAATGAAAAACTGTTTTTT. It codes for CASRTESTNEKLFF. Supplemented by reference TRBV27 and TRBJ1-4, the full variable domain reads EAQVTQNPRYLITVTGKKLTVTCSQNMNHEYMSWYRQDPGLGLRQIYYSMNVEVTDKGDVPEGYKVSRKEKRNFPLILESPSPNQTSLYFCASRTESTNEKLFFGSGTQLSVL.

This chain links TRBV7-2 with TRBJ2-5; a weak D match, TRBD1 (6 bases). This CDR3 contains 14 residues. With 3 bases removed from V and 1 base from J, the gap between germline ends came to 9 bases. Germline V CDR1 and CDR2: SGHTA, FQGNSA. CDR3 protein: CASSFDRTQETQYF. In DNA, the CDR3 is TGTGCCAGCAGCTTCGACAGGACCCAAGAGACCCAGTACTTC.